The 26 T cell receptor beta chains below all came from one sample that was sequenced in a study of T-cell reconstitution after alpha-beta-depleted transplantation in children. The authors prepared the TCRbeta library with unique molecular identifiers. In TCRdb, the PCR reads were re-called with MiXCR into one record per CDR3 protein. The table lists 200,000 to 300,000 distinct CDR3 sequences, roughly 23% of them singletons. The sample in question was PBMCs, obtained before TCRalphabeta/CD19-depleted stem cell transplant. The receptors originated from a girl aged 2-10 years with Fanconi anemia, due to receive a stem cell transplant.

For the CDR3, the DNA is TGTGCCAGCAGCACCGGACGTGAGTATGAGCAGTTCTTC. It yields the protein CASSTGREYEQFF. The chain is built from TRBV7-3 and TRBJ2-1; D is unresolved. Germline loops: CDR1 SGHTA, CDR2 FQGTGA. The CDR3 is 13 amino acids. The germline V and J ends were trimmed by 5 bases and 8 bases, with 13 bases remaining between them.

This clonotype has only a few counts. This chain uses TRBV29-1 with TRBJ2-5; the D gene is possibly TRBD1 (6 bases). V was pared by 1 base and J by 4 bases, with 13 bases between. From germline, CDR1 is SQVTM and CDR2 ANQGSEA. The CDR3 has 14 residues. The CDR3 DNA reads TGCAGCGTTGAAGGAGACAGGACCGGAGAGACCCAGTACTTC. It translates to CSVEGDRTGETQYF.

There are many counts of this clonotype. The chain employs TRBV29-1 and TRBJ1-1; tentatively, D is TRBD1 (5 bases). Germline V lookup: CDR1 SQVTM, CDR2 ANQGSEA. Trimming pared 4 bases from V and 2 bases from J, leaving 14 bases between. This CDR3 is built from 14 residues. The DNA for the CDR3 is TGCAGCGTTGGGGTTGGACACTTCAACACTGAAGCTTTCTTT. Amino acids: CSVGVGHFNTEAFF.

The chain has TRBV5-1 and TRBJ2-1; TRBD2 is a possible D gene (6 bases). This CDR3 region has 18 residues. Germline CDR1 reads SGHRS; CDR2 reads YFSETQ. V was shortened by 0 bases and J by 0 bases, with 16 bases between the two germline ends. The CDR3: CASSLALMDGSSYNEQFF. The DNA of the CDR3 is TGCGCCAGCAGCTTGGCCTTAATGGACGGGAGCTCCTACAATGAGCAGTTCTTC.

This clonotype appeared many times. The chain combines TRBV6-5 with TRBJ2-5; 8 bases agree with TRBD1. Germline V gene lookup returns CDR1 MNHEY and CDR2 SVGAGI. The CDR3 runs to 19 residues. With V trimmed by 2 bases and J by 7 bases, 21 bases remained unmatched. CDR3 sequence (DNA): TGTGCCAGCAGTTACATAACTACCCGGGACAGGACCTCGGGAGCGACCCAGTACTTC. Its protein is CASSYITTRDRTSGATQYF.

A few counts support this clonotype. This chain joins TRBV29-1 and TRBJ2-1; D possibly matches TRBD1 or TRBD2 (5 bases each). V was shortened by 6 bases and J by 7 bases, with 19 bases between the two germline ends. The germline V gene encodes CDR1 SQVTM and CDR2 ANQGSEA. CDR3 length equals 14 residues. The CDR3 spells CSVNQGGGPNEQFF. The CDR3 DNA sequence: TGCAGCGTGAACCAGGGTGGGGGTCCGAATGAGCAGTTCTTC.

The rearrangement uses TRBV20-1 and TRBJ1-2; 7 bases are shared with TRBD1. CDR3 length: 13 residues. Unmatched junction bases numbered 9, after V lost 6 bases and J lost 5 bases. Per the germline V gene, CDR1 is DFQATT and CDR2 is SNEGSKA (reference sequence). CDR3 residues: CSASSGQAYGYTF. In DNA, the CDR3 is TGCAGTGCCAGCAGTGGACAGGCTTATGGCTACACCTTC.

This clonotype was seen repeatedly, ten times or more. The chain uses TRBV12-3 or TRBV12-4 and TRBJ1-1, with D possibly matching TRBD1 (6 bases). The CDR3 extends over 13 amino acids. V was cut by 7 bases and J by 9 bases, with 18 bases left in between. For the CDR3, the DNA is TGTGCCAGCAACGAAGGGATGAGGGGGAAAGCTTTCTTT. Its protein is CASNEGMRGKAFF.

DNA of the CDR3: TGTGCCAGCAGCTTAGGCATTAGACTAGGAGCCAATGAGCAGTTCTTC. This codes for CASSLGIRLGANEQFF. V gene TRBV7-8 combines with J gene TRBJ2-1; tentatively, D is TRBD2 (6 bases). Germline CDR1 and CDR2: SGHVS and FQNEAQ. V lost 1 base and J lost 6, with 16 bases in between. This CDR3 contains 16 residues.

V usage is TRBV20-1 and J usage is TRBJ2-2; 8 nucleotides line up with TRBD2. The CDR3 consists of 16 residues. CDR1 and CDR2 (germline): DFQATT, SNEGSKA (reference sequence). The trim removed 2 bases at V and 1 base at J, leaving 6 bases unmatched. This CDR3 reads CSARPSGRGNTGELFF. The DNA for the CDR3 is TGCAGTGCTAGACCTAGCGGGCGAGGGAACACCGGGGAGCTGTTTTTT.

A few counts support this clonotype. The chain uses TRBV29-1 and TRBJ2-7; the match to TRBD2 covers 7 bases. CDR3 length: 14 residues. J gave up 2 bases and V 7 bases, and 11 bases lay outside the gene matches. In germline, CDR1 is SQVTM, CDR2 ANQGSEA. The chain's CDR3 is CSAGGGVQTYEQYF. The CDR3 DNA reads as TGCAGCGCAGGTGGGGGGGTCCAAACCTACGAGCAGTACTTC.

This clonotype was observed at least ten times. At one end, the junction sequence differs from germline, possibly due to a read error. The V gene is TRBV11-2, the J gene TRBJ2-3; no clear D. In germline, CDR1 is SGHAT, CDR2 FQNNGV. This CDR3 has 15 amino acids. The CDR3 loop is CASSLDGTSTDTQYF. In nucleotides, the CDR3 is TGCGCCAGCAGCTTGGACGGTACTAGCACAGATACGCAGTATTTT.

The chain has TRBV7-8 and TRBJ2-7, with no clear D. V gave up 2 bases and J gave up 0 bases, with 11 bases separating them. CDR3 length equals 15 residues. Germline V CDR1 and CDR2: SGHVS, FQNEAQ. DNA for the CDR3: TGTGCCAGCAGCTTAAAGCCCGGGCCCTCCTACGAGCAGTACTTC. This gives the protein CASSLKPGPSYEQYF.

J is TRBJ2-1 and V is TRBV20-1; a possible D gene is TRBD2 (6 bases). There are 13 residues in the CDR3. Germline V CDR1 and CDR2: DFQATT, SNEGSKA (reference sequence). CDR3 sequence reads: CSSGRGSYNEQFF. The CDR3 nucleotides are TGCAGCTCGGGGCGGGGATCCTACAATGAGCAGTTCTTC.

J is TRBJ2-1 and V is TRBV4-1; D unresolved. The CDR3 has 11 amino acids. Germline CDR1 and CDR2: MGHRA and YSYEKL. Between the trimmed V and J ends, which lost 0 bases and 9 bases, there was a span of 3 bases. CDR3 sequence: CASSQDTEQFF. The CDR3 DNA reads TGCGCCAGCAGCCAAGACACTGAGCAGTTCTTC.

The V call is TRBV6-5, the J call TRBJ2-1; 13 bases are shared with TRBD2. Unmatched junction bases numbered 4, after V lost 4 bases and J lost 4 bases. Germline values: CDR1 MNHEY, CDR2 SVGAGI. The CDR3 is 16 amino acids. DNA for the CDR3: TGTGCCAGCAGTTTCGGACTAGCGGGGGTATACAATGAGCAGTTCTTC. Translated: CASSFGLAGVYNEQFF.

The genes are TRBV20-1 and TRBJ2-1; perhaps D is TRBD1 or TRBD2 (7 bases each). The CDR3 consists of 15 residues. Germline V gene lookup returns CDR1 DFQATT and CDR2 SNEGSKA (reference sequence). The germline V and J ends were trimmed by 5 bases and 7 bases, with 21 bases remaining between them. DNA for the CDR3: TGCAGTGCTCCAACTCAGGGGGGGGGCCTGAATGAGCAGTTCTTC. Residues: CSAPTQGGGLNEQFF.

This clonotype was recorded a few times. The chain has TRBV7-3 and TRBJ2-1, with TRBD2 as a possible D gene (6 bases). Deletions cut 1 base from V and 2 bases from J, with 9 bases between. The CDR3 is 15 amino acids. CDR1 and CDR2 (germline): SGHTA, FQGTGA. The CDR3 protein is CASSLMGGTYNEQFF. CDR3 in DNA: TGTGCCAGCAGCTTAATGGGGGGAACCTACAATGAGCAGTTCTTC.

The V gene is TRBV15, the J gene TRBJ2-7, with D perhaps being TRBD1 or TRBD2 (7 bases each). V gave up 4 bases and J gave up 1 base, with 11 bases separating them. The CDR3 is made up of 14 amino acids. Germline V lookup: CDR1 LNHNV, CDR2 YYDKDF (reference sequence). CDR3 region: CATSTRGGSYEQYF. The CDR3 DNA reads as TGTGCCACCAGCACCAGGGGGGGGTCCTACGAGCAGTACTTC.

This clonotype was seen ten or more times. The chain joins TRBV29-1 to TRBJ2-7; 7 nucleotides match TRBD2. CDR1 is SQVTM and CDR2 is ANQGSEA in the germline V gene. V gave up 3 bases and J gave up 1 base; unmatched junction bases: 0. The CDR3 length is 12 residues. The CDR3 DNA reads TGCAGCGTTGAGCGGGGGTCCTACGAGCAGTACTTC. It codes for CSVERGSYEQYF.

The chain uses TRBV5-1 and TRBJ2-5; 7 nucleotides agree with TRBD1. Germline assignment: CDR1 SGHRS and CDR2 YFSETQ. V lost 4 bases to trimming and J lost 4 bases; unmatched junction nucleotides: 10. The CDR3 covers 15 residues. For the CDR3, the DNA is TGCGCCAGCAGCACACGACAGGGTCAGGGAGAGACCCAGTACTTC. Encoded protein: CASSTRQGQGETQYF.

This clonotype was counted ten times or more. The rearrangement uses TRBV29-1 and TRBJ2-2; TRBD1 matches at 8 bases. Trimming at V came to 5 bases and at J to 3 bases, leaving 14 bases not matched to a gene. Germline V CDR1 and CDR2: SQVTM, ANQGSEA. The CDR3 covers 17 residues. CDR3 region: CSVYASGGAVYTGELFF. CDR3 DNA: TGCAGCGTTTACGCCTCAGGGGGCGCGGTTTACACCGGGGAGCTGTTTTTT.

Many counts were recorded for this clonotype. The rearrangement joins TRBV27 to TRBJ2-3; TRBD2 matches 10 bases. Germline CDR1 and CDR2: MNHEY and SMNVEV (reference sequence). The CDR3 spans 16 residues. V was pared by 5 bases and J by 5 bases, with 10 bases of the junction left unmatched. The CDR3 sequence is CASSDELAGLGDTQYF. As DNA, the CDR3 is TGTGCCAGCAGTGACGAACTAGCGGGACTAGGAGATACGCAGTATTTT.

This chain connects TRBV19 to TRBJ2-6, with 9 bases identical to TRBD1. The CDR3 is made up of 16 amino acids. Per the germline V gene, CDR1 is LNHDA and CDR2 is SQIVND (reference sequence). Trimming took 3 bases from V and 2 from J; bases not matched to a gene: 2. The CDR3 here is CASSITGGPGANVLTF. Written as DNA, the CDR3 is TGTGCCAGTAGTATCACAGGGGGCCCTGGGGCCAACGTCCTGACTTTC.

The table lists this clonotype with many counts. The chain has TRBV10-3 and TRBJ1-1, with D hard to call. Trimming took off 3 bases at V and 2 bases at J, with 7 bases between the two ends. Germline-derived CDR1 and CDR2 are ENHRY and SYGVKD. The CDR3 spans 13 residues. The CDR3 DNA reads TGTGCCATCAGTGACTTAGTTAACACTGAAGCTTTCTTT. Translation gives CAISDLVNTEAFF.

This clonotype has at least ten counts. This rearrangement joins TRBV29-1 to TRBJ2-3; the D is unclear. The ends were cut back, 6 bases at V and 6 bases at J, with 16 bases in the middle. The CDR3 is made up of 13 amino acids. Germline V gene data show CDR1 as SQVTM and CDR2 as ANQGSEA. The CDR3 DNA is TGCAGCGTGCATGAGCCCGGTTGGGATACGCAGTATTTT. Translating gives CSVHEPGWDTQYF.